This T cell receptor (beta chain) was documented in a study of blood T cell repertoires in COVID-19. Overall study: PBMCs, B-cell-depleted T cells, or T cells provided the cDNA or gDNA that made up the material.

Per the original methods: Reference gene primer amplification gave nucleated cell count estimates. Measured with immunoSEQ multiplex PCR; TCRdb has only the in-frame clones, and not every one. The DNA gave D and trimming, while V, J and clone size come from that table. The sample lists about 140,000 clones; about 76% were seen once. The CDR3 is 12 amino acids. The germline CDR1 and CDR2 sequences are MDHEN and SYDVKM. V lost 7 bases to trimming and J lost 16 bases, with 20 bases between them. The V call is TRBV28, the J call TRBJ1-3; a possible D gene is TRBD1 (6 bases). This receptor was obtained from a human donor in a cohort sampled during active COVID-19. Sequencing was done on a sample of peripheral blood. CDR3 coding DNA: TGTGCCAGCAAACTTGCGACGACAGGTCATTATTTT. Its protein is CASKLATTGHYF.